This TCR beta chain appears in the sequencing data of a study of T cells in Graves' hyperthyroidism and ophthalmopathy. This clonotype was observed a few times. Its antigen is currently unknown. The CDR3 extends over 15 amino acids. Germline V gene sequence: CDR1 MNHNY, CDR2 SVGAGI (reference sequence). V shed 2 bases and J 5 bases; nucleotides not matched to a gene: 5. Overall study findings and caveats: Most thyroid clonotypes expanded above 0.001 appeared in blood too. A model using 13 V-J features told ophthalmopathy apart from stable hyperthyroidism.

TCR beta CDR3 sequences were amplified from RNA transcripts. The primer set for the first-round RT-PCR of the TCR CDR3 was HTBI. TCRdb ran MiXCR on the multiplex PCR reads and lists one entry per CDR3 protein. The sample shows around 660,000 distinct CDR3 sequences, about 45% of them seen only once. The sequence was obtained from an adult man with Graves' disease, either hyperthyroidism or ophthalmopathy (not recorded which). The V call is TRBV6-6, the J call TRBJ2-5; 10 bases agree with TRBD2. Material for sequencing was peripheral blood or thyroid tissue (not recorded which). The CDR3 sequence: CASSYRAGGWETQYF. CDR3 in DNA: TGTGCCAGCAGTTACCGAGCGGGAGGGTGGGAGACCCAGTACTTC.